Here is one T cell receptor (beta chain) with its context. Its antigen is unknown. The junction departs from the called germline gene at one end, perhaps through a read error. Researchers attached unique molecular identifiers to individual cDNA molecules. TCRdb reprocessed the 5' RACE reads with MiXCR, giving one entry per CDR3 protein. The profile shows 55,000 or so distinct CDR3 sequences, about 6.2% of them singletons. This sample stems from a study of early T cells in non-severe SARS-CoV-2 infection. Looking at the study overall: With bulk RNA from unsorted whole blood as input, sequencing yielded unpaired chains.

Study outcomes and limitations: VDJdb-based annotation leaned toward anti-spike CD8 responses and missed private and CD4 specificities.

This CDR3 contains 12 residues. From germline, CDR1 is MDHEN and CDR2 SYDVKM. This chain links TRBV28 with TRBJ1-2, with D unresolved. Sequencing input: whole blood. This receptor was identified in an adult who was a healthcare worker with PCR-confirmed SARS-CoV-2 infection or an uninfected control (not recorded which). The CDR3 protein is CANSSLPYGYTF. Here the CDR3 DNA reads TGTGCCAACAGTTCGTTGCCTTATGGCTACACCTTC.